These 6 T cell receptor beta chains were sequenced from one sample in a study of human T cells and chemical hapten exposure. A single record per CDR3 protein comes from TCRdb applying MiXCR to the RACE reads. Of tens of thousands of distinct CDR3 sequences listed, over 10% are singletons. Time point denoted: patch test 3, about 24 weeks after DPC sensitization. Treatment specified: therapeutic diphenylcyclopropenone sensitization with weekly scalp DPC. The sequencing used whole blood, collected in connection with sensitization to the hapten diphenylcyclopropenone (DPC). These receptors were obtained from a man aged 30 to 39 with alopecia areata. Some clones in this sample may be carry-over from other donors' samples.

This clonotype showed up many times. The V and J genes are TRBV28 and TRBJ2-7; D may be TRBD1 or TRBD2 (5 bases each). Trimming took 5 bases from V and 6 from J, leaving 11 bases between them. From germline, CDR1 is MDHEN and CDR2 SYDVKM. The CDR3 is made up of 12 amino acids. The chain's CDR3 is CASSPGRTEQYF. The CDR3 DNA is TGTGCCAGCAGTCCGGGACGGACCGAGCAGTACTTC.

Ten or more counts support this clonotype. The V gene is TRBV12-3 or TRBV12-4, the J gene TRBJ1-5; 9 positions agree with TRBD1. J was trimmed by 3 bases and V by 6 bases; bases with no gene match: 6. The CDR3 is made up of 15 amino acids. CDR3 sequence (DNA): TGTGCCAGCAGCCTTACAGGGGGCAACAATCAGCCCCAGCATTTT. Amino acid sequence: CASSLTGGNNQPQHF.

The V and J genes are TRBV7-6 and TRBJ1-2; D is possibly TRBD1 (6 bases). The V gene lost 5 bases and the J gene lost 2 bases, with 21 bases spanning the gap. The CDR3 has 17 amino acids. The V gene's germline CDR1 is SGHVS and CDR2 FNYEAQ. The CDR3 DNA is TGTGCCAGCAGCGCCCCCCCCCTGGGGGCGAAGAACTATGGCTACACCTTC. Amino acid sequence: CASSAPPLGAKNYGYTF.

J is TRBJ1-1 and V is TRBV28; D gene unclear. This CDR3 is built from 11 residues. CDR1 is MDHEN, CDR2 SYDVKM, per germline. V was clipped by 7 bases and J by 4 bases, with 7 bases between them. CDR3 sequence reads: CASTSITEAFF. The CDR3 DNA reads as TGTGCCAGCACATCCATCACTGAAGCTTTCTTT. Based on the CDR3 plus reference TRBV28 and TRBJ1-1, the full variable domain is DVKVTQSSRYLVKRTGEKVFLECVQDMDHENMFWYRQDPGLGLRLIYFSYDVKMKEKGDIPEGYSVSREKKERFSLILESASTNQTSMYLCASTSITEAFFGQGTRLTVV.

This clonotype came up many times. The genes are TRBV29-1 and TRBJ1-1, with D possibly being TRBD1 (6 bases). Germline CDR1 reads SQVTM; CDR2 reads ANQGSEA. V was pared by 4 bases and J by 1 base, with 13 bases between. This CDR3 spans 14 amino acids. The CDR3 is CSVVGGRGNTEAFF. The DNA of the CDR3 is TGCAGCGTTGTCGGGGGGCGAGGGAACACTGAAGCTTTCTTT. Filled out from reference TRBV29-1 and TRBJ1-1, the complete variable domain reads SAVISQKPSRDICQRGTSLTIQCQVDSQVTMMFWYRQQPGQSLTLIATANQGSEATYESGFVIDKFPISRPNLTFSTLTVSNMSPEDSSIYLCSVVGGRGNTEAFFGQGTRLTVV.

This clonotype was recorded many times. V usage is TRBV12-3 or TRBV12-4 and J usage is TRBJ2-1, with TRBD2 identical over 11 bases. This CDR3 has 15 amino acids. V trimming: 3 bases; J trimming: 7 bases; junction bases outside the gene matches: 5. CDR3 DNA: TGTGCCAGCAGTTTGCTACTAGCGGGGGCTAATGAGCAGTTCTTC. This codes for CASSLLLAGANEQFF.